Presented here are 9 T cell receptor beta chains from one specimen sequenced in a study of T cells in Graves' hyperthyroidism and ophthalmopathy. RNA transcripts provided the source from which TCR beta CDR3 regions were amplified. HTBI primers drove first-round RT-PCR of the TCR CDR3. TCRdb fed the multiplex PCR reads into MiXCR, producing one record per CDR3 protein. This sample has a few hundred thousand distinct CDR3 sequences; 14% to 15% occur once, and the top ten carry around a third. Specimen: blood. These TCRs come from a woman in her twenties or thirties with Graves' hyperthyroidism.

This rearrangement joins TRBV6-5 to TRBJ2-7; D is unresolved. Germline V gene data show CDR1 as MNHEY and CDR2 as SVGAGI. The CDR3 has 13 amino acids. Between the trimmed V and J ends, which lost 3 bases and 6 bases, there was a span of 12 bases. DNA for the CDR3: TGTGCCAGCAGTTATACAGACTCCAGCGAGCAGTACTTC. This codes for CASSYTDSSEQYF.

CDR3: CASSSVFPNQPQHF. The CDR3 DNA follows: TGTGCCAGCAGTTCGGTTTTTCCCAATCAGCCCCAGCATTTT. The J gene is TRBJ1-5, the V gene TRBV6-5; D gene uncertain. Germline CDR1 reads MNHEY; CDR2 reads SVGAGI. Between the trimmed V and J ends, which lost 4 bases and 3 bases, there was a span of 10 bases. The CDR3 spans 14 residues.

A few counts support this clonotype. The CDR3 loop reads CASSLQDYGYTF. Written as DNA, the CDR3 is TGTGCCAGCAGTTTACAGGACTATGGCTACACCTTC. The genes are TRBV28 and TRBJ1-2; D gene ambiguous. The CDR3 extends over 12 amino acids. Germline CDR1 reads MDHEN; CDR2 reads SYDVKM. V was shortened by 2 bases and J by 3 bases, with 4 bases between the two germline ends.

This clonotype came up a few times. The DNA for the CDR3 is TGTGCCAGCAGCTTGGGGGGCCAGGCGTCCTACGAGCAGTACTTC. The encoded protein is CASSLGGQASYEQYF. The chain carries TRBV5-4 and TRBJ2-7; D is perhaps TRBD1 (5 bases). Germline V gene lookup returns CDR1 SGHNT and CDR2 YYREEE (reference sequence). V lost 0 bases and J lost 1, with 11 bases in between. There are 15 residues in the CDR3.

With respect to this clonotype: Just one base apart from a much larger clone, this may be a read error. This chain connects TRBV7-9 to TRBJ2-7; D may match TRBD1 or TRBD2 (6 bases each). The CDR3 runs 12 residues. V was clipped by 8 bases and J by 5 bases, with 13 bases between them. Germline CDR1 reads SEHNR; CDR2 reads FQNEAQ (reference sequence). The DNA of the CDR3 is TGTGCCAGCGGCGGGGCAGGGGACGAGCAGTACTTC. It yields the protein CASGGAGDEQYF.

This clonotype showed up just a few times. The rearrangement uses TRBV18 and TRBJ1-1; 8 bases align to TRBD1. This CDR3 is 16 amino acids long. With V trimmed by 2 bases and J by 1 base, 6 bases remained unmatched. Germline V gene lookup returns CDR1 KGHSH and CDR2 LQKENI. CDR3 sequence reads: CASSPIQGAGNTEAFF. In DNA, the CDR3 is TGTGCCAGCTCACCAATCCAGGGGGCCGGGAACACTGAAGCTTTCTTT.

The chain combines TRBV30 with TRBJ1-5, with D tentatively TRBD1 (5 bases). Germline CDR1 is GTSNPN and CDR2 is SVGIG (reference sequence). V dropped 2 bases and J dropped 3 bases, with 17 bases sitting between them. The CDR3 consists of 16 residues. As DNA, the CDR3 is TGTGCCTGGAGTCCGGACGGAGGGGTAAACAATCAGCCCCAGCATTTT. It translates to CAWSPDGGVNNQPQHF. Filled out from reference TRBV30 and TRBJ1-5, the complete variable domain reads SQTIHQWPATLVQPVGSPLSLECTVEGTSNPNLYWYRQAAGRGLQLLFYSVGIGQISSEVPQNLSASRPQDRQFILSSKKLLLSDSGFYLCAWSPDGGVNNQPQHFGDGTRLSIL.

This clonotype showed up just a few times. This rearrangement joins TRBV11-2 to TRBJ2-5; a weak D match, TRBD2 (6 bases). Trimming took off 5 bases at V and 5 bases at J, with 21 bases between the two ends. This CDR3 is 16 amino acids long. The V gene's germline CDR1 is SGHAT and CDR2 FQNNGV. The CDR3 is CASSGNGRGGQETQYF. CDR3 in DNA: TGTGCCAGCAGCGGGAACGGAAGGGGAGGCCAGGAGACCCAGTACTTC.

This clonotype has a single count. A read error is possible here, since a much larger clone lies one base away. The rearrangement uses TRBV5-1 and TRBJ2-7; the match to TRBD1 covers 7 bases. The germline CDR1 and CDR2 sequences are SGHRS and YFSETQ. The CDR3 covers 14 residues. V was pared by 4 bases and J by 6 bases, with 10 bases of the junction left unmatched. The CDR3 protein is CASSPGTEVGEQYF. The CDR3 DNA reads as TGCGCCAGCAGCCCTGGGACAGAGGTGGGCGAGCAGTACTTC.